These 24 T cell receptor beta chains were sequenced from one sample in a study of T cells in Graves' hyperthyroidism and ophthalmopathy. TCR beta CDR3 regions were amplified from RNA transcripts. The TCR CDR3 first-round RT-PCR relied on the HTBI primer set. TCRdb re-called the multiplex PCR reads with MiXCR, one entry per CDR3 protein. This repertoire shows fewer than 650,000 distinct CDR3 sequences, more than 13% found once; its top ten account for roughly 6.9%. The sequenced material came from blood. These receptor sequences come from a woman aged 18-29 years with Graves' ophthalmopathy.

The chain joins TRBV20-1 to TRBJ1-1; maybe TRBD1 (6 bases). There are 14 residues in the CDR3. V dropped 1 base and J dropped 4 bases, with 13 bases sitting between them. Germline assignment: CDR1 DFQATT and CDR2 SNEGSKA (reference sequence). CDR3 residues: CSARAQGLGTEAFF. The CDR3 nucleotides read TGCAGTGCTAGAGCACAGGGACTTGGCACTGAAGCTTTCTTT.

This clonotype was counted many times. The chain employs TRBV10-3 and TRBJ2-5; 9 nucleotides match TRBD1. Germline lookup yields CDR1 ENHRY and CDR2 SYGVKD. This CDR3 has 18 residues. J gave up 0 bases and V 2 bases, and 10 bases lay outside the gene matches. CDR3 sequence (DNA): TGTGCCATCAGTGAGCCTCGGACAGGGGACCTGTACCAAGAGACCCAGTACTTC. Translation: CAISEPRTGDLYQETQYF.

At least ten counts were recorded for this clonotype. V is TRBV20-1 and J is TRBJ2-2; D may match TRBD1 or TRBD2 (5 bases each). Germline CDR1 is DFQATT and CDR2 is SNEGSKA (reference sequence). V was pared by 2 bases and J by 3 bases, with 13 bases between. The CDR3 has 15 amino acids. The DNA of the CDR3 is TGCAGTGCTAGAATCCGGGGCGCCGACACCGGGGAGCTGTTTTTT. It codes for CSARIRGADTGELFF.

Ten or more counts support this clonotype. This CDR3 reads CASSRDRENQPQHF. Here the CDR3 DNA reads TGTGCCAGCAGCCGGGACAGGGAGAATCAGCCCCAGCATTTT. The chain has TRBV28 and TRBJ1-5, with 9 nucleotides matching TRBD1. This CDR3 comprises 14 residues. Germline loops: CDR1 MDHEN, CDR2 SYDVKM. The V and J ends lost 6 bases and 4 bases, in that order; junction bases with no gene match: 4.

The gene calls are TRBV6-2 or TRBV6-3 and TRBJ2-1; D might be TRBD1 (5 bases). The germline V gene has CDR1 MNHEY and CDR2 SVGEGT. The CDR3 extends over 13 amino acids. The V end lost 5 bases, the J end lost 8 bases, and 13 bases lay between the germline ends. The CDR3 reads CASSPNTGHEQFF. DNA of the CDR3: TGTGCCAGCAGTCCCAACACAGGACATGAGCAGTTCTTC.

This clonotype was recorded many times. This chain links TRBV11-3 with TRBJ1-1; TRBD1 might be the D (6 bases). Germline V gene data show CDR1 as SGHNT and CDR2 as YENEEA. V was pared by 2 bases and J by 0 bases, with 19 bases between. This CDR3 has 18 amino acids. This chain's CDR3 is CASSLQGRGLPMNTEAFF. CDR3 DNA: TGTGCCAGCAGCTTACAGGGCAGGGGCCTTCCAATGAACACTGAAGCTTTCTTT.

This clonotype was detected ten times or more. The V gene is TRBV6-1, the J gene TRBJ1-5; D possibly corresponds to TRBD1 (6 bases). The CDR3 contains 14 residues. Germline values: CDR1 MNHNS, CDR2 SASEGT. Trimming shortened V by 1 base and J by 6 bases, and 10 bases separated the two germline ends. The CDR3 sequence: CASSEEGGGQPQHF. The CDR3 nucleotides are TGTGCCAGCAGTGAAGAGGGGGGCGGTCAGCCCCAGCATTTT.

This clonotype came up a few times. This chain uses TRBV6-5 with TRBJ1-6, with D perhaps matching TRBD1 (6 bases). Germline V gene sequence: CDR1 MNHEY, CDR2 SVGAGI. CDR3 size: 18 residues. Trimming removed 3 bases at V and 3 bases at J, with 18 bases between. In nucleotides, the CDR3 is TGTGCCAGCAGTTATTACGTGGGGGGCCAAGACTATAATTCACCCCTCCACTTT. Its protein is CASSYYVGGQDYNSPLHF.

This clonotype was found many times. The gene calls are TRBV6-6 and TRBJ2-7; a weak D match, TRBD1 (6 bases). V dropped 2 bases and J dropped 5 bases, with 10 bases sitting between them. CDR1 and CDR2 (germline): MNHNY, SVGAGI (reference sequence). The CDR3 is 13 amino acids. The CDR3, as DNA: TGTGCCAGCAGTTACGTGGGGGCCAACGAGCAGTACTTC. The encoded protein is CASSYVGANEQYF.

This clonotype was observed at least ten times. The J gene is TRBJ2-3, the V gene TRBV20-1; D gene ambiguous. Germline CDR1 DFQATT, CDR2 SNEGSKA (reference sequence). The V gene lost 2 bases and the J gene lost 0 bases, with 18 bases spanning the gap. This CDR3 has 17 residues. In DNA, the CDR3 is TGCAGTGCTAGAACCCAGAGTGCGGCGGTGAGCACAGATACGCAGTATTTT. It codes for CSARTQSAAVSTDTQYF.

J is TRBJ2-2 and V is TRBV20-1; 9 bases match TRBD1. The V and J ends lost 1 base and 1 base, in that order; junction bases with no gene match: 7. The CDR3 loop spans 17 amino acids. Germline V CDR1 and CDR2: DFQATT, SNEGSKA (reference sequence). The CDR3 region has the DNA TGCAGTGCTAGAGCCGAGCCGGGACAGGGGAACACCGGGGAGCTGTTTTTT. Translated: CSARAEPGQGNTGELFF.

This clonotype showed up just a few times. The rearrangement joins TRBV20-1 to TRBJ1-6; maybe TRBD1 (6 bases). V was cut by 1 base and J by 8 bases, with 15 bases left in between. CDR1 and CDR2 (germline): DFQATT, SNEGSKA (reference sequence). The CDR3 is made up of 15 amino acids. As DNA, the CDR3 is TGCAGTGCTAGAGCCACAGGGTTCCTATATTCACCCCTCCACTTT. Translating it yields CSARATGFLYSPLHF.

This clonotype showed up just a few times. The chain joins TRBV30 to TRBJ1-2; D gene ambiguous. This CDR3 has 13 residues. Germline V gene lookup returns CDR1 GTSNPN and CDR2 SVGIG (reference sequence). Trimming pared 0 bases from V and 8 bases from J, leaving 13 bases between. The CDR3 sequence: CAWSVRIGSGYTF. The CDR3 DNA reads TGTGCCTGGAGTGTCCGTATAGGGTCCGGCTACACCTTC. The full variable domain, its missing parts supplied by reference TRBV30 and TRBJ1-2, is SQTIHQWPATLVQPVGSPLSLECTVEGTSNPNLYWYRQAAGRGLQLLFYSVGIGQISSEVPQNLSASRPQDRQFILSSKKLLLSDSGFYLCAWSVRIGSGYTFGSGTRLTVV.

The rearrangement uses TRBV6-1 and TRBJ2-2; D is ambiguous. The length of the CDR3 is 15 residues. The V end was cut by 2 bases, the J end by 1 base, with 8 bases between. CDR1 is MNHNS and CDR2 is SASEGT in the germline V gene. The CDR3 region has the DNA TGTGCCAGCAGTGAATTTATCGGGAACACCGGGGAGCTGTTTTTT. Amino acid sequence: CASSEFIGNTGELFF.

This clonotype was observed a handful of times. This chain connects TRBV6-2 or TRBV6-3 to TRBJ2-7; D possibly corresponds to TRBD1 (5 bases). The CDR3 contains 14 residues. Germline CDR1 MNHEY, CDR2 SVGEGT. V was shortened by 7 bases and J by 3 bases, with 16 bases between the two germline ends. CDR3 in DNA: TGTGCCAGCACCGGCGGCGGCAGGGACTACGAGCAGTACTTC. Encoded protein: CASTGGGRDYEQYF.

J is TRBJ2-1 and V is TRBV14; a possible D gene is TRBD2 (6 bases). The CDR3 is 18 amino acids. V lost 3 bases and J lost 2, with 20 bases in between. The germline V gene encodes CDR1 SGHDN and CDR2 FVKESK. In DNA, the CDR3 is TGTGCCAGCAGCCATGGGCCCCTCCGGGGGAGGACCTACAATGAGCAGTTCTTC. This codes for CASSHGPLRGRTYNEQFF. Using reference TRBV14 and TRBJ2-1 for the parts outside the CDR3, the full variable domain is EAGVTQFPSHSVIEKGQTVTLRCDPISGHDNLYWYRRVMGKEIKFLLHFVKESKQDESGMPNNRFLAERTGGTYSTLKVQPAELEDSGVYFCASSHGPLRGRTYNEQFFGPGTRLTVL.

This clonotype has more than one count but fewer than ten. A read error may be the cause here, since a much bigger clone is one base away. The chain employs TRBV27 and TRBJ2-7; 10 bases line up with TRBD2. The germline V gene has CDR1 MNHEY and CDR2 SMNVEV (reference sequence). The CDR3 consists of 17 residues. The CDR3 here is CASSFYPSGSISYERYF. The CDR3 DNA follows: TGTGCCAGCAGTTTTTATCCTAGCGGGAGTATCTCCTACGAGCGGTACTTC.

The chain joins TRBV6-6 to TRBJ2-5; weak D call: TRBD1 (6 bases). The CDR3 is 14 residues long. Germline-derived CDR1 and CDR2 are MNHNY and SVGAGI (reference sequence). V was pared by 0 bases and J by 5 bases, with 10 bases between. As DNA, the CDR3 is TGTGCCAGCAGTTACTCTACAGGGTTCGAGACCCAGTACTTC. Translating gives CASSYSTGFETQYF.

The CDR3 DNA follows: TGTGCCAGCAGTTACTCGGGACAGCCGAGCCAGCCCCAGCATTTT. Translation: CASSYSGQPSQPQHF. The chain employs TRBV6-6 and TRBJ1-5; TRBD1 aligns across 7 bases. CDR1 and CDR2 from the germline V gene are MNHNY and SVGAGI (reference sequence). The V and J ends lost 0 bases and 7 bases, in that order; junction bases with no gene match: 6. CDR3 size: 15 residues.

V and J are TRBV7-9 and TRBJ1-3; TRBD1 matches at 12 bases. The CDR3 is 18 amino acids. The V gene end was trimmed by 4 bases and the J gene end by 8 bases; junction bases not matched to a gene: 15. Germline V gene sequence: CDR1 SEHNR, CDR2 FQNEAQ (reference sequence). For the CDR3, the DNA is TGTGCCAGCAGCTCGAACAGTCCGGGACAGGGGGCTTGGGACACCATATATTTT. Residues: CASSSNSPGQGAWDTIYF.

This clonotype showed up just a few times. This sequence joins TRBV5-1 and TRBJ2-1; 8 bases are shared with TRBD2. Germline V lookup: CDR1 SGHRS, CDR2 YFSETQ. Trimming took 1 base from V and 0 from J; bases not matched to a gene: 9. The CDR3 is 18 residues long. Here the CDR3 DNA reads TGCGCCAGCAGCTTGTCACCGGGAGGGCCGAGCTCCTACAATGAGCAGTTCTTC. It yields the protein CASSLSPGGPSSYNEQFF.

This clonotype was seen at least ten times. The gene calls are TRBV11-2 and TRBJ2-1, with 7 nucleotides matching TRBD2. The CDR3 runs to 18 residues. Germline assignment: CDR1 SGHAT and CDR2 FQNNGV. J was trimmed by 9 bases and V by 3 bases; bases with no gene match: 20. The CDR3: CASSFGFSREGRKVEQFF. Here the CDR3 DNA reads TGTGCCAGCAGCTTTGGTTTTTCGAGGGAGGGCCGGAAGGTTGAGCAGTTCTTC.

In its sample, this clonotype was seen a few times. J is TRBJ1-1 and V is TRBV6-1; weak D call: TRBD1 (6 bases). The length of the CDR3 is 15 residues. Germline V gives CDR1 MNHNS, CDR2 SASEGT. Trimming took 5 bases from V and 5 from J, leaving 18 bases between them. Here the CDR3 reads CASSNRDIGTTEAFF. In nucleotides, the CDR3 is TGTGCCAGCAGTAACCGGGACATAGGAACGACTGAAGCTTTCTTT.

This clonotype was recorded many times. This chain uses TRBV2 with TRBJ1-2; maybe TRBD1 (6 bases). CDR1 is SNHLY, CDR2 FYNNEI, per germline. This CDR3 is 16 amino acids long. V shed 6 bases and J shed 4 bases, with 21 bases lying between them. CDR3: CASRIEGGIQSYGYTF. CDR3 bases: TGTGCCAGCAGAATCGAGGGGGGCATCCAGAGCTATGGCTACACCTTC.